This T cell receptor beta chain was sequenced in a study of control samples from healthy donors and cancer patients. The CDR3 totals 14 residues. CDR1 is SNHLY, CDR2 FYNNEI, per germline. V lost 7 bases and J lost 4; bases outside the gene matches: 7. Produced via immunoSEQ multiplex PCR; TCRdb's table is partial and in-frame only. The sample holds about 150,000 clones, 85% to 95% seen once. This clone appeared once. The sample taken for sequencing was blood. The chain employs TRBV2 and TRBJ2-1; 7 nucleotides align to TRBD1. The TCR comes from a woman between 18 and 30 years old in good health. CDR3 sequence (DNA): TGTGCCAGCATTACCGGGACAGCTTACAATGAGCAGTTCTTC. Protein sequence: CASITGTAYNEQFF.